Shown below are 11 T cell receptor beta chains from a single sample sequenced in a study of blood T cell repertoires in COVID-19. TCRdb's table, derived via immunoSEQ multiplex PCR, lists solely in-frame clones and lacks some. The table shows some 320,000 clones, with about 92% occurring only once. Source material: PBMCs or T cells enriched from blood (not recorded which). The receptors come from a man between 60 and 70 years old who had recovered from COVID-19.

This chain uses TRBV11-2 with TRBJ2-3, with D maybe TRBD2 (5 bases). Germline V gives CDR1 SGHAT, CDR2 FQNNGV. Between the trimmed V and J ends, which lost 0 bases and 5 bases, there was a span of 6 bases. This CDR3 is built from 13 residues. The CDR3 protein is CASSLERGDTQYF. Here the CDR3 DNA reads TGTGCCAGCAGCTTAGAACGGGGAGATACGCAGTATTTT.

This rearrangement joins TRBV19 to TRBJ1-4; 9 nucleotides line up with TRBD1. The germline V gene encodes CDR1 LNHDA and CDR2 SQIVND (reference sequence). This CDR3 has 15 residues. Trimming cost V 5 bases and J 4 bases; bases outside gene matches: 5. CDR3 residues: CASSSRTGVNEKLFF. For the CDR3, the DNA is TGTGCCAGTAGTTCGCGGACAGGGGTTAATGAAAAACTGTTTTTT.

CDR3 nucleotides: TGTGCCAGCAGCCGAGGTATTGATACGCAGTATTTT. It is translated as CASSRGIDTQYF. This chain connects TRBV3-1 (or the pseudogene TRBV3-2) to TRBJ2-3; D is uncertain. The V end lost 4 bases, the J end lost 6 bases, and 8 bases lay between the germline ends. The CDR3 extends over 12 amino acids. The germline CDR1 and CDR2 sequences are LGHDT and YNNKEL (reference sequence).

This chain joins TRBV2 and TRBJ2-5; D may be TRBD2 (6 bases). V was pared by 4 bases and J by 6 bases, with 18 bases between. The germline V gene encodes CDR1 SNHLY and CDR2 FYNNEI. The CDR3 is 15 residues long. The CDR3 nucleotides read TGTGCCAGCAGTGGGGATGGGGGGAGCGCCAAGACCCAGTACTTC. Protein sequence: CASSGDGGSAKTQYF. The entire variable domain, with the rest obtained from reference TRBV2 and TRBJ2-5, is as follows: EPEVTQTPSHQVTQMGQEVILRCVPISNHLYFYWYRQILGQKVEFLVSFYNNEISEKSEIFDDQFSVERPDGSNFTLKIRSTKLEDSAMYFCASSGDGGSAKTQYFGPGTRLLVL.

V usage is TRBV10-3 and J usage is TRBJ2-7; 8 positions agree with TRBD1. The CDR3 is made up of 16 amino acids. V dropped 7 bases and J dropped 2; count of bases not matched to a gene: 13. Germline loops: CDR1 ENHRY, CDR2 SYGVKD. Here the CDR3 DNA reads TGTGCCATCACCGATCCTTCCGGGACAGGTCCCTACGAGCAGTACTTC. Its translation is CAITDPSGTGPYEQYF.

This chain links TRBV10-1 with TRBJ2-1, with 10 bases aligning to TRBD1. Trimming at V came to 6 bases and at J to 5 bases, leaving 7 bases not matched to a gene. CDR1 WNHNN and CDR2 SYGVQD come from the germline V gene (reference sequence). The CDR3 loop spans 15 amino acids. The CDR3 loop reads CASSRDRGFHNEQFF. In DNA form, the CDR3 reads TGCGCCAGCAGCCGGGACAGGGGTTTTCACAATGAGCAGTTCTTC.

The chain is built from TRBV20-1 and TRBJ2-1, with TRBD1 matching over 9 bases. Germline CDR1 reads DFQATT; CDR2 reads SNEGSKA (reference sequence). The CDR3 is 11 amino acids. J was trimmed by 16 bases and V by 1 base; bases with no gene match: 5. For the CDR3, the DNA is TGCAGTGCTAGAGTCCGGGACAGGGTTTTCTTC. Amino acid sequence: CSARVRDRVFF.

The rearrangement joins TRBV19 to TRBJ1-2; TRBD1 might be the D (6 bases). V gave up 3 bases and J gave up 4 bases, with 12 bases separating them. Germline V gene lookup returns CDR1 LNHDA and CDR2 SQIVND (reference sequence). The CDR3 has 14 residues. DNA of the CDR3: TGTGCCAGTAGTATCCCGGGACAAACCTATGGCTACACCTTC. Translated: CASSIPGQTYGYTF.

The chain joins TRBV7-8 to TRBJ2-2, with a weak D call TRBD1 (6 bases). The V gene's germline CDR1 is SGHVS and CDR2 FQNEAQ. The CDR3 consists of 14 residues. V lost 5 bases and J lost 6, with 13 bases in between. This chain's CDR3 is CASSASTGPGELFF. Here the CDR3 DNA reads TGTGCCAGCAGCGCCTCCACAGGGCCCGGGGAGCTGTTTTTT.

The chain employs TRBV11-1 and TRBJ2-2, with TRBD1 matching over 9 bases. The V gene's germline CDR1 is SGHAT and CDR2 FQDESV (reference sequence). V was clipped by 1 base and J by 5 bases; unmatched bases: 5. This CDR3 region has 16 residues. CDR3 sequence: CASSLVTGGGTGELFF. The DNA for the CDR3 is TGTGCCAGCAGCTTAGTTACAGGGGGCGGTACCGGGGAGCTGTTTTTT.

V gene TRBV5-1 combines with J gene TRBJ2-7; TRBD1 agrees at 7 bases. Looked up from germline, CDR1 is SGHRS and CDR2 is YFSETQ. The CDR3 totals 15 residues. V shed 4 bases, J shed 3 bases, and the junction held 10 bases outside the gene matches. CDR3 nucleotide sequence: TGCGCCAGCAGCAAACAAACGGGACAGTACTACGAGCAGTACTTC. The encoded protein is CASSKQTGQYYEQYF.